This T cell receptor beta chain appears in the sequencing data of a study of cytomegalovirus exposure and HLA in healthy donors. Study context: Genotyping showed roughly 81% of hundreds of donors falling in the Caucasian-associated ancestry cluster.

Trimming pared 2 bases from V and 2 bases from J, leaving 30 bases between. Germline V lookup: CDR1 SGHRS, CDR2 YFSETQ. The CDR3 runs to 21 residues. 60 Vbeta and 13 Jbeta primers were used in PCR. Sequenced by immunoSEQ multiplex PCR; TCRdb stores in-frame clones only, minus some. Seen here are 95,000 to 100,000 clones, about 83% observed once, and the top ten hold 15% to 20%. V is TRBV5-1 and J is TRBJ2-3, with D possibly being TRBD1 (6 bases). This TCR derives from a man in his sixties in good health and CMV-seropositive. Sequencing was performed on PBMCs. For the CDR3, the DNA is TGCGCCAGCAGCTTAACAGGGAACCCCAGCCCATCAAGCTTTTACACAGATACGCAGTATTTT. Protein product: CASSLTGNPSPSSFYTDTQYF.